This T cell receptor beta chain was identified during a study of cytomegalovirus exposure and HLA in healthy donors (dated by TCRdb to about 2017). As for the study more broadly: According to a later analysis, one platform produced both the roughly 120 validation repertoires and the 666 repertoires of the first cohort. A separate validation cohort of over a hundred different subjects was used in addition to the roughly 700-subject first cohort. The study combined high-throughput TCR immunosequencing, statistical association of individual TCRs with disease status, and machine learning to predict cytomegalovirus infection status. The aim of the study was to test whether cataloging public T cell receptors could identify signatures of past pathogen exposure. The full study reports these points: The validation cohort had no HLA typing available for a later analysis, so co-occurrence within that cohort was assessed over all 110 or so repertoires. In vitro tests confirmed that a few of the cytomegalovirus-associated TCR beta chains recognize cytomegalovirus antigens. In a later analysis, TCRs clustered in the first cohort were found to also tend to co-occur in the 130 or so validation repertoires, with roughly 93% of cluster scores above 0. While some public TCRs were present in many individuals, most TCR sequences turned up only very rarely across donors. The study gave a list of 150 to 200 TCR beta chains associated with cytomegalovirus. It was suggested by the authors that the approach could potentially be generalized to other disease states and immunological phenotypes. The classifier was reported to diagnose cytomegalovirus status with high specificity and sensitivity in both the original cohort and the validation cohort.

The donors belonged to the validation cohort of 120 subjects, which was separate from the roughly 700-subject first cohort. Library preparation used the immunoSEQ multiplex PCR assay. The authors' analysis ran thus. To diagnose cytomegalovirus status from the catalog of TCR beta chain sequences, a statistical classification framework was built. Held by TCRdb, this immuneACCESS table contains in-frame sequences only and omits some clones. Under half of the omission traces to an unresolved V gene where checked; the cause of the rest is unknown. The V and J calls and clone size come from that table; D and trimming were worked out from the DNA. The sample has around 220,000 clones on record, over 80% of them singletons. The ten largest clones represent over 11% of the sample. CDR1 and CDR2 were assigned from the germline V gene as MNHEY and SVGAGI. The germline ends are 11 bases apart after V is trimmed by 0 bases and J by 2 bases. Taken from cysteine to phenylalanine, the CDR3 has 15 residues. Only the CDR3 portion is preserved as DNA: 45 bases, with reading frame beginning at the first base.

Concerning this clone: Its antigen is not yet known. Base qualities are not at hand, and no much larger clone is one base apart.

This TCR derives from a woman aged 25-40 years in good health and CMV-seropositive. The chain couples TRBV6-5 to TRBJ2-7; no confident D gene assignment can be made. Sample: PBMCs. The CDR3 in this case is CASSYSNSKTYEQYF. The bases are TGTGCCAGCAGTTACTCGAATAGCAAGACCTACGAGCAGTACTTC.